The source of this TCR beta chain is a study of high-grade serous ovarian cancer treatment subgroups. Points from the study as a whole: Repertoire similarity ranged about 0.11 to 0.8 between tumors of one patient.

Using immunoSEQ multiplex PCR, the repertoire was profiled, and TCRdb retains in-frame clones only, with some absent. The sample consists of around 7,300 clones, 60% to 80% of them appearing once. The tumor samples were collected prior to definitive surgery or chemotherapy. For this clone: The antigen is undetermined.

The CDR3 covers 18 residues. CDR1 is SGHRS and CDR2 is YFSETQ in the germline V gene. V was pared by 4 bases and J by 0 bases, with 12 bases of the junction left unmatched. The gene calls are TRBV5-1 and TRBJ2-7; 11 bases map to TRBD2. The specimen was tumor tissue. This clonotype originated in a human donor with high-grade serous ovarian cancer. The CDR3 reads CASSRTQIAGGTSYEQYF. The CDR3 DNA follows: TGCGCCAGCAGCCGCACCCAGATAGCGGGGGGGACCTCCTACGAGCAGTACTTC.